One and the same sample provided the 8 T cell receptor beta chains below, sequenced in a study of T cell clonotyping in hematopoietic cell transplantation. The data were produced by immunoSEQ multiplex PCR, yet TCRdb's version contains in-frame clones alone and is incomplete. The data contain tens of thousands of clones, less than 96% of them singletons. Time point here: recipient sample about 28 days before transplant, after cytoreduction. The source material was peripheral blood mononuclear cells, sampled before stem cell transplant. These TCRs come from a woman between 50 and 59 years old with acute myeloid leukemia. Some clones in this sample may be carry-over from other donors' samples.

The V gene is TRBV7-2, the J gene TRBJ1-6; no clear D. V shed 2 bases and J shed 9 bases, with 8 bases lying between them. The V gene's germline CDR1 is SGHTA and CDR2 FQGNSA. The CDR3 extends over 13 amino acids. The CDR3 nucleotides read TGTGCCAGCAGCTTAACAACCCTTTCACCCCTCCACTTT. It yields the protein CASSLTTLSPLHF.

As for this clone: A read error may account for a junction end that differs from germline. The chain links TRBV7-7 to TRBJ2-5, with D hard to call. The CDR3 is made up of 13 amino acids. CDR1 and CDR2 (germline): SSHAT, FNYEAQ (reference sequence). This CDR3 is CASSPGLKETQYF. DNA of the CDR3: TGTGCTAGCAGCCCGGGCCTAAAAGAGACCCAGTACTTC.

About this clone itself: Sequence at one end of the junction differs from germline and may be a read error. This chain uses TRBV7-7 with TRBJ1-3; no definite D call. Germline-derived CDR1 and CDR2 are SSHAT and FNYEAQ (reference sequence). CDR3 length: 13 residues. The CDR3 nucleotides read TGTGCTAGCAGCTTAGAACCTGGAAACACCATATATTTT. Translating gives CASSLEPGNTIYF. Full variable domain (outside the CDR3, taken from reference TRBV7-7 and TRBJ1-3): GAGVSQSPRYKVTKRGQDVTLRCDPISSHATLYWYQQALGQGPEFLTYFNYEAQPDKSGLPSDRFSAERPEGSISTLTIQRTEQRDSAMYRCASSLEPGNTIYFGEGSWLTVV.

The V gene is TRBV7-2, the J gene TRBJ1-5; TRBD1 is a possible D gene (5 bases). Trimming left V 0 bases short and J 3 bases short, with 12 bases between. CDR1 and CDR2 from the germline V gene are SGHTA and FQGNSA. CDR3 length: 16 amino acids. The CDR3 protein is CASSLAGLAVNQPQHF. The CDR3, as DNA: TGTGCCAGCAGCTTAGCGGGGCTGGCGGTCAATCAGCCCCAGCATTTT.

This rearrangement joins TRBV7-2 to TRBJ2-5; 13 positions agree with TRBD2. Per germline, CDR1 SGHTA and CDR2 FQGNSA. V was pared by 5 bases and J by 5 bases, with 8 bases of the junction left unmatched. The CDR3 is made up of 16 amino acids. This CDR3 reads CASSQGTSGIRETQYF. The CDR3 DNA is TGTGCCAGCAGCCAGGGGACTAGCGGGATTCGGGAGACCCAGTACTTC. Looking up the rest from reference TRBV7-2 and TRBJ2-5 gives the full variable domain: GAGVSQSPSNKVTEKGKDVELRCDPISGHTALYWYRQSLGQGLEFLIYFQGNSAPDKSGLPSDRFSAERTGGSVSTLTIQRTQQEDSAVYLCASSQGTSGIRETQYFGPGTRLLVL.

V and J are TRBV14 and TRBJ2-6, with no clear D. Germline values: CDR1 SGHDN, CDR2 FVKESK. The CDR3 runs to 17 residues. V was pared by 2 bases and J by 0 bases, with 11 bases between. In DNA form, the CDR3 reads TGTGCCAGCAGCCAACGTGTTTTGGTCTCTGGGGCCAACGTCCTGACTTTC. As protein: CASSQRVLVSGANVLTF.

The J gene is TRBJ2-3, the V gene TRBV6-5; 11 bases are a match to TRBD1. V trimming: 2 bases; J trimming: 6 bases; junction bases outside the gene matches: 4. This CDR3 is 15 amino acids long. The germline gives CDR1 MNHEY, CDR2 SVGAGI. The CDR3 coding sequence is TGTGCCAGCAGTTACGGACAGGGGGCAGGTGATACGCAGTATTTT. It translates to CASSYGQGAGDTQYF.

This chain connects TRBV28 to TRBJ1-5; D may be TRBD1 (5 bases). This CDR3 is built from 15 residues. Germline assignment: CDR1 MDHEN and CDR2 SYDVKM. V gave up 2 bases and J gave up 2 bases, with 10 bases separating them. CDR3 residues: CASSLDGAGNQPQHF. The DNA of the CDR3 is TGTGCCAGCAGTTTAGACGGGGCCGGCAATCAGCCCCAGCATTTT.